This T cell receptor (beta chain) derives from a study of T cell responses to AZD1222 COVID-19 vaccine. CDR1 SGHVS and CDR2 FQNEAQ come from the germline V gene. V dropped 2 bases and J dropped 0; count of bases not matched to a gene: 1. This CDR3 region has 15 residues. Some clones are missing from TCRdb's copy, which holds only in-frame ones; the method was immunoSEQ multiplex PCR. The repertoire has roughly 130,000 clones, 90% to 95% of them found once; the top ten carry 6% to 7%. The J gene is TRBJ2-1, the V gene TRBV7-8; 7 nucleotides align to TRBD2. Sequencing used peripheral blood, obtained on day 0 of AZD1222 vaccination. This clonotype originated in an adult in good health. Here the CDR3 DNA reads TGTGCCAGCAGCTTACGCGGGGGCTCCTACAATGAGCAGTTCTTC. Amino acid sequence: CASSLRGGSYNEQFF.